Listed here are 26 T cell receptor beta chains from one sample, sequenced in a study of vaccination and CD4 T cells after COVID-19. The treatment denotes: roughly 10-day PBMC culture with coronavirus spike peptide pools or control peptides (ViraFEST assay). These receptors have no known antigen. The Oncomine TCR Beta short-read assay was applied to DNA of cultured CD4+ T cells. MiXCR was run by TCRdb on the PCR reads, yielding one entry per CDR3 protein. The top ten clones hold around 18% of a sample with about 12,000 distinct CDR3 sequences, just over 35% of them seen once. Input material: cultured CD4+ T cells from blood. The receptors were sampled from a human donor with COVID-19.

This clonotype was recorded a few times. The CDR3 coding sequence is TGTGCCAGCAGCCCCGGTTTTAAAGCTTTCTTT. Amino acid sequence: CASSPGFKAFF. The chain joins TRBV11-3 to TRBJ1-1; no clear D gene. Looked up from germline, CDR1 is SGHNT and CDR2 is YENEEA. The CDR3 sequence is 11 residues long. Trimming cost V 5 bases and J 9 bases, with 10 bases left between them.

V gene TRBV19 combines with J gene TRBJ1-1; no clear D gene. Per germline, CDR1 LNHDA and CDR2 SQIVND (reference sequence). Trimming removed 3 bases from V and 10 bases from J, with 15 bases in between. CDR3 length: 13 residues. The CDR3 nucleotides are TGTGCCAGTAGTATGGGCAGCTCCCTGGCAGCTTTCTTT. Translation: CASSMGSSLAAFF.

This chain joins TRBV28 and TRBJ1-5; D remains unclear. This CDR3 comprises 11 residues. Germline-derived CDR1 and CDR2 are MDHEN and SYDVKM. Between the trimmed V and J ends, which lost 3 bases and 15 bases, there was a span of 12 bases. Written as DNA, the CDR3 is TGTGCCAGCAGTTTGGTGGGCCCCACGCATTTT. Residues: CASSLVGPTHF.

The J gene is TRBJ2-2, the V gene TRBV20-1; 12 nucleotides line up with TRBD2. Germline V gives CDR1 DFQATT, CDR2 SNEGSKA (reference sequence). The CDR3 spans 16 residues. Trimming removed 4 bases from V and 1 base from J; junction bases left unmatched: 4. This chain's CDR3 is CSANLAGGMNTGELFF. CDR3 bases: TGCAGTGCTAATCTAGCGGGGGGGATGAACACCGGGGAGCTGTTTTTT.

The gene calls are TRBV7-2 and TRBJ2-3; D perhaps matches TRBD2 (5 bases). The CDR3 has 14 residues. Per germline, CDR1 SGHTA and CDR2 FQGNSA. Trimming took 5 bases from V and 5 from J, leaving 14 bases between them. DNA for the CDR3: TGTGCCAGCAGCCCCCCCCTTGAGGGAGATACGCAGTATTTT. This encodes CASSPPLEGDTQYF.

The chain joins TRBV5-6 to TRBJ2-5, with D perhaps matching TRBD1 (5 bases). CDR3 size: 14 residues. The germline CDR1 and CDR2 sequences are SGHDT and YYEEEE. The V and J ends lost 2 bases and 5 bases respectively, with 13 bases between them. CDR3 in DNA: TGTGCCAGCAGCTTAATCATCAGGGATGAGACCCAGTACTTC. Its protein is CASSLIIRDETQYF.

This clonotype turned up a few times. The CDR3 region is CASSLGPGVHQPQHF. Here the CDR3 DNA reads TGTGCCAGCTCACTCGGCCCAGGGGTGCATCAGCCCCAGCATTTT. The genes are TRBV18 and TRBJ1-5, with D possibly TRBD1 on 6 matching bases. This CDR3 region has 15 residues. V gave up 4 bases and J gave up 5 bases, with 15 bases separating them. CDR1 KGHSH and CDR2 LQKENI come from the germline V gene. Variable domain in full (rest from reference TRBV18 and TRBJ1-5): NAGVMQNPRHLVRRRGQEARLRCSPMKGHSHVYWYRQLPEEGLKFMVYLQKENIIDESGMPKERFSAEFPKEGPSILRIQQVVRGDSAAYFCASSLGPGVHQPQHFGDGTRLSIL.

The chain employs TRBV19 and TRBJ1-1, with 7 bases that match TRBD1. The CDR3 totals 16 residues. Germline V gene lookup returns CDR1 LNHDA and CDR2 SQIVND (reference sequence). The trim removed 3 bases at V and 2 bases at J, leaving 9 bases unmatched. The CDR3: CASSIEGAGVNTEAFF. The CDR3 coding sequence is TGTGCCAGTAGTATTGAGGGGGCCGGGGTCAACACTGAAGCTTTCTTT.

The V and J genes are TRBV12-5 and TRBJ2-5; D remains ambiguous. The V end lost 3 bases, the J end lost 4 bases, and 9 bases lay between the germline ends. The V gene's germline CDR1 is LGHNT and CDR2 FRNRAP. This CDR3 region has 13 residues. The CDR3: CASGFWPSETQYF. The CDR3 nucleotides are TGTGCTAGTGGTTTTTGGCCCTCAGAGACCCAGTACTTC.

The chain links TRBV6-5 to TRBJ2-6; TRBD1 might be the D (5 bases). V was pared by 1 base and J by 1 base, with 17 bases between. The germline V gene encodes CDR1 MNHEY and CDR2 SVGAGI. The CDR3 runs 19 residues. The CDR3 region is CASSYYPDSRYSGANVLTF. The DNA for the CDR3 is TGTGCCAGCAGTTACTACCCCGACAGCCGCTATTCTGGGGCCAACGTCCTGACTTTC.

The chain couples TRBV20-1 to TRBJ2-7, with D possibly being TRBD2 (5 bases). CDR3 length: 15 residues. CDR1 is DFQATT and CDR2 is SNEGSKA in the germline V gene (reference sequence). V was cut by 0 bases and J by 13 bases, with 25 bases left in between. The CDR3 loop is CSARDPQRTLYEEYF. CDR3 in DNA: TGCAGTGCTAGAGATCCCCAGCGGACCCTCTACGAGGAATACTTC.

The CDR3 coding sequence is TGTGCCAGCACCTTGAATTACGAGCAGTACTTC. Residues: CASTLNYEQYF. The chain has TRBV7-2 and TRBJ2-7; D is ambiguous. Germline V lookup: CDR1 SGHTA, CDR2 FQGNSA. Trimming took off 7 bases at V and 4 bases at J, with 8 bases between the two ends. CDR3 length equals 11 residues. Complete variable domain (other parts from reference TRBV7-2 and TRBJ2-7): GAGVSQSPSNKVTEKGKDVELRCDPISGHTALYWYRQSLGQGLEFLIYFQGNSAPDKSGLPSDRFSAERTGGSVSTLTIQRTQQEDSAVYLCASTLNYEQYFGPGTRLTVT.

The CDR3 nucleotides are TGTGCCAGCAGCTTAAGGACAGGGGTGCTGGCAAAACTGTTTTTT. This gives the protein CASSLRTGVLAKLFF. The V gene is TRBV5-6, the J gene TRBJ1-4; 9 nucleotides agree with TRBD1. This CDR3 region has 15 residues. Germline lookup yields CDR1 SGHDT and CDR2 YYEEEE. With 2 bases clipped from V and 10 bases from J, the junction kept 9 bases outside the gene matches.

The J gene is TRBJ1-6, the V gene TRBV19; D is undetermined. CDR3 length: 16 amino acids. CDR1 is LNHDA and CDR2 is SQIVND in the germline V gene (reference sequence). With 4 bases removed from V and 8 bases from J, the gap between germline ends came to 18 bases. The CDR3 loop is CASSTAPRGTDSPLHF. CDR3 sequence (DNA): TGTGCCAGTAGTACGGCCCCCCGTGGTACGGATTCACCCCTCCACTTT.

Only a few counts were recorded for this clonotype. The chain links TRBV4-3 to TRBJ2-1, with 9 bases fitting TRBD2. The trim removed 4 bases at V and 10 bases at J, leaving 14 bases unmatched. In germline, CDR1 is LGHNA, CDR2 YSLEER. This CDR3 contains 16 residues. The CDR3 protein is CASSPHSGGTPGEQFF. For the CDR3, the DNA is TGCGCCAGCAGCCCCCATAGCGGGGGTACGCCCGGGGAGCAGTTCTTC.

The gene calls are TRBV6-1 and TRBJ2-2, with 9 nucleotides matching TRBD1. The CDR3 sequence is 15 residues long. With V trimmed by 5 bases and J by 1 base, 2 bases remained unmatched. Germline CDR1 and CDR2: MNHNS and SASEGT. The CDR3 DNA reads TGTGCCAGCAGTCCGGGACAGGGGAACACCGGGGAGCTGTTTTTT. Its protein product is CASSPGQGNTGELFF.

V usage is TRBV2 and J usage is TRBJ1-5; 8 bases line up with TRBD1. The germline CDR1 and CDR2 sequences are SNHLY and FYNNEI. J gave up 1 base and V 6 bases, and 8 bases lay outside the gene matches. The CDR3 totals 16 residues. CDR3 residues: CASRPHRGMSNQPQHF. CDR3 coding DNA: TGTGCCAGCAGGCCGCACAGGGGGATGAGCAATCAGCCCCAGCATTTT.

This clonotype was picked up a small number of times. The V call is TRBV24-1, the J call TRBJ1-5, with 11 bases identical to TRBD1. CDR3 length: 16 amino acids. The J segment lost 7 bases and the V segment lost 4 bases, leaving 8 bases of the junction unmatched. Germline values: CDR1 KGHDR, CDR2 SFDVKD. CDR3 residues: CATSDPGQGAGQPQHF. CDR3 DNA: TGTGCCACCAGTGACCCCGGACAGGGGGCCGGGCAGCCCCAGCATTTT.

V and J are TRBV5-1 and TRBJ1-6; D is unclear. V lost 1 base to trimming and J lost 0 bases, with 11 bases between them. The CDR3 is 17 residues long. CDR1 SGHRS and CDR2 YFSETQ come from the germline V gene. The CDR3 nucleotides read TGCGCCAGCAGCTTGTTGGCCCCAGGCTCCTATAATTCACCCCTCCACTTT. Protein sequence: CASSLLAPGSYNSPLHF.

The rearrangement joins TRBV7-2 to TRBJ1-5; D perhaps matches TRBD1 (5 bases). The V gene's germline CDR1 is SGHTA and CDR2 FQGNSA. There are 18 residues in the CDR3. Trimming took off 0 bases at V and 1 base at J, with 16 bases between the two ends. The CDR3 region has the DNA TGTGCCAGCAGCTTAGCCCCCGGGACGGCTTGGAGCAATCAGCCCCAGCATTTT. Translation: CASSLAPGTAWSNQPQHF.

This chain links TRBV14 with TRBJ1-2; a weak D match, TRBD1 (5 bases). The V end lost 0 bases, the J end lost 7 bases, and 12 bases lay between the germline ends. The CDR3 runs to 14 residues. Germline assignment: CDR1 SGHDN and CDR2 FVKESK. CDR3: CASSQDLGTGGYTF. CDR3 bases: TGTGCCAGCAGCCAAGATCTAGGGACTGGTGGCTACACCTTC.

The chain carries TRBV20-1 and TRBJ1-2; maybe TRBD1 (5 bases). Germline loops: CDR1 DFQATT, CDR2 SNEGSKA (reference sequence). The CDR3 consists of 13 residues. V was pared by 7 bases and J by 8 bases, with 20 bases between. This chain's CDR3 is CSGPRDGNSGYTF. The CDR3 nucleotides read TGCAGTGGGCCCCGGGACGGCAACTCGGGCTACACCTTC.

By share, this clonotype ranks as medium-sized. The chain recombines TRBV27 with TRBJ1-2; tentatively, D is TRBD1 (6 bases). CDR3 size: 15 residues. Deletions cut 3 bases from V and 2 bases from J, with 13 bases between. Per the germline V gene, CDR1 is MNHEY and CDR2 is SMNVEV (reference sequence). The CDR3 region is CASSFQGTLNYGYTF. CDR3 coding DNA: TGTGCCAGCAGTTTTCAGGGGACCTTAAACTATGGCTACACCTTC.

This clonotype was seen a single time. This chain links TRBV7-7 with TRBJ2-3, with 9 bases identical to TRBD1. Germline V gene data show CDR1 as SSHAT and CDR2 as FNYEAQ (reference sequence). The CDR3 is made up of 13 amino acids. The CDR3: CAIRTGEGDTQYF. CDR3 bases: TGTGCTATTAGGACAGGGGAGGGGGATACGCAGTATTTT.

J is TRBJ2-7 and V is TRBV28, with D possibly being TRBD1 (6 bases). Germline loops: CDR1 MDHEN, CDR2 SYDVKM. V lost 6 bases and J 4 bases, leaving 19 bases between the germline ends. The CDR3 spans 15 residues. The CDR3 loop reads CASSLPPGQRYEQYF. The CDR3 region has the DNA TGTGCCAGCAGCCTCCCCCCCGGACAGCGTTACGAGCAGTACTTC.

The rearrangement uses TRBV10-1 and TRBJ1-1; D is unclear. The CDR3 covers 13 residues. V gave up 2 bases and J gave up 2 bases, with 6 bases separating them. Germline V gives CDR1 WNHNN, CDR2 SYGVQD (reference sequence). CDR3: CASSEAVNTEAFF. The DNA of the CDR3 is TGCGCCAGCAGTGAGGCGGTTAACACTGAAGCTTTCTTT.